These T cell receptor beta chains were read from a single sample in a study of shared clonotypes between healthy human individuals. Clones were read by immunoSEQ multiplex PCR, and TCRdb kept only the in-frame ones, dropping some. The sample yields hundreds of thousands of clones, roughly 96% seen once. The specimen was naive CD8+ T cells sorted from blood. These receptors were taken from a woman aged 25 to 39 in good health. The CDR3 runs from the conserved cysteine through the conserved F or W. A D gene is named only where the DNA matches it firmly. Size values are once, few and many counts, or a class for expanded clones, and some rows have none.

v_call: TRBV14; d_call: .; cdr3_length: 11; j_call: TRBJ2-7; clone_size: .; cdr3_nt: TGTGCCAGCAGCCACCACATGCTCAAGTACTTC; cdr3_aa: CASSHHMLKYF
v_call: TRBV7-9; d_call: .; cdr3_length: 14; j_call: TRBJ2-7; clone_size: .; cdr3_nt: TGTGCCAGCAGCTTAGCCCCAGAAAACTACGAGCAGTACTTC; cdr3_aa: CASSLAPENYEQYF
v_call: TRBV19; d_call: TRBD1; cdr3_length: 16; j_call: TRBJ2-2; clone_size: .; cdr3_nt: TGTGCCAGTAGTATAGTCGGGACAGGGGGCGCCGGGGAGCTGTTTTTT; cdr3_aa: CASSIVGTGGAGELFF
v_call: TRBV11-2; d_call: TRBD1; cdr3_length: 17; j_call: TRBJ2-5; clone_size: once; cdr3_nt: TGTGCCAGCAGCTTTACCCCGGGACAGATAAACCAAGAGACCCAGTACTTC; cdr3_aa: CASSFTPGQINQETQYF
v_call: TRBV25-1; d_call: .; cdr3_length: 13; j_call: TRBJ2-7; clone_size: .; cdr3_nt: TGTGCCAGCAGTGAATGGGCCCACAACGAGCAGTACTTC; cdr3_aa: CASSEWAHNEQYF
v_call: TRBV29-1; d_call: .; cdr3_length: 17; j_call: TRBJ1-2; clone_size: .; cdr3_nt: TGCAGCGTTGAAACCGAGGGTTCCCCCGGGAGCTACTTTGGCTACACCTTC; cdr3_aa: CSVETEGSPGSYFGYTF
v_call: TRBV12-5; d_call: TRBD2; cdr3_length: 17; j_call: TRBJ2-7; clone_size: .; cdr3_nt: TGTGCTAGTGGTTTGGTAACTCGGGAGGGCATGTCCTACGAGCAGTACTTC; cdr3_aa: CASGLVTREGMSYEQYF
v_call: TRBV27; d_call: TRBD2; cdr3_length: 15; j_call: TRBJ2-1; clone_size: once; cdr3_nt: TGTGCCAGCAAACCTACGGGAGGGCCCGACAATGAGCAGTTCTTC; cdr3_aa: CASKPTGGPDNEQFF
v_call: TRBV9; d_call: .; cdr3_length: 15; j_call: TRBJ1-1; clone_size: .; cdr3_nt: TGTGCCAGCAGCGTATTGGGAAATCAGAACACTGAAGCTTTCTTT; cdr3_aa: CASSVLGNQNTEAFF
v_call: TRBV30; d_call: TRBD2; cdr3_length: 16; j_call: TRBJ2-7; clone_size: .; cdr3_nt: TGTGCCTGGAGTGTACCGCGACTAGCGGGAGTGGGCGAGCAGTACTTC; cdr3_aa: CAWSVPRLAGVGEQYF
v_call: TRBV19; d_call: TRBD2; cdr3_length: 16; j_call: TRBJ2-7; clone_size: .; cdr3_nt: TGTGCCAGTAGTATTTCGAGCGGGAGCAGTTCTTACGAGCAGTACTTC; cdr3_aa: CASSISSGSSSYEQYF
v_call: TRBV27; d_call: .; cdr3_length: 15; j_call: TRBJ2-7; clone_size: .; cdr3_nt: TGTGCCAGCAGTTTATTTGGGGGGCCTTACTACGAGCAGTACTTC; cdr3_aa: CASSLFGGPYYEQYF
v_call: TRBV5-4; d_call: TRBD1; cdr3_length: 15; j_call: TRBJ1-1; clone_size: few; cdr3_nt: TGTGCCAGCAGCCCCGACCGGGGCAGGGGGGTTGAAGCTTTCTTT; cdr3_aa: CASSPDRGRGVEAFF
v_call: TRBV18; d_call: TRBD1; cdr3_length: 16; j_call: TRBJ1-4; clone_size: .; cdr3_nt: TGTGCCAGCTCACCAACCGACAGGGCAACTAATGAAAAACTGTTTTTT; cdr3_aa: CASSPTDRATNEKLFF
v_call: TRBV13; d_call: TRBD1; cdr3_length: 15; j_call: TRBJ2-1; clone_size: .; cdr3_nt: TGTGCCAGCAGCGGGGGACAGAGCTCCTACAATGAGCAGTTCTTC; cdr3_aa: CASSGGQSSYNEQFF
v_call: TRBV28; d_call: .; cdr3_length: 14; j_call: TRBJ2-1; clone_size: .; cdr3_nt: TGTGCCAGCAGTTTATGGGGGGTAAGGAATGAGCAGTTCTTC; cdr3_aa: CASSLWGVRNEQFF
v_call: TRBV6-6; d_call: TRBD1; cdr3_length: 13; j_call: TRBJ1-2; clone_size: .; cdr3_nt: TGTGCCAGCAGATTCACAGGGGTCTATGGCTACACCTTC; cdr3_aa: CASRFTGVYGYTF
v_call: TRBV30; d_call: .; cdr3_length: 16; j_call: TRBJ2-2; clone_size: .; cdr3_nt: TGTGCCTGGAGTGTACCCCGCCCAGGGTACGGTCGGGAGCTGTTTTTT; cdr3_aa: CAWSVPRPGYGRELFF
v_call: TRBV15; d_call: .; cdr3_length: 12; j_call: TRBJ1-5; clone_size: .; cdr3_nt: TGTGCCACCAGCGCTAGCAATCAGCCCCAGCATTTT; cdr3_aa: CATSASNQPQHF
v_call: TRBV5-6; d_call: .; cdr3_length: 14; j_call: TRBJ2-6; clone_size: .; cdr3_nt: TGTGCCAGCAGCTCAATCTCTGGGGCCAACGTCCTGACTTTC; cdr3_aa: CASSSISGANVLTF
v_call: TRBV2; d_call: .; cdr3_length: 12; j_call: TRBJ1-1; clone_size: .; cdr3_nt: TGTGCCAGCAGTCTTAACAGGGTAGACGCTTTCTTT; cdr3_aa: CASSLNRVDAFF
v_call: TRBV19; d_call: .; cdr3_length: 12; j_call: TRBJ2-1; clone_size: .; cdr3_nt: TGTGCCAGTAGCGTGGATTACAATGAGCAGTTCTTC; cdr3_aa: CASSVDYNEQFF
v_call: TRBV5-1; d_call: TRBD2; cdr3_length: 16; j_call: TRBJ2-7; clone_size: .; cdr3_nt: TGCGCCAGCAGCGCGGCGCCGGGACTAGCTTACTACGAGCAGTACTTC; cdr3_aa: CASSAAPGLAYYEQYF
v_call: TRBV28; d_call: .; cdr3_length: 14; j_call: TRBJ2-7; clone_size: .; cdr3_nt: TGTGCCAGCAGTTTCCCAGGCCACTCCTACGAGCAGTACTTC; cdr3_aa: CASSFPGHSYEQYF
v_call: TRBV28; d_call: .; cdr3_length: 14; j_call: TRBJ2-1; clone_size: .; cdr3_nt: TGTGCCAGCAGTTGGGTAGGGTCCTACAATGAGCAGTTCTTC; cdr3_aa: CASSWVGSYNEQFF
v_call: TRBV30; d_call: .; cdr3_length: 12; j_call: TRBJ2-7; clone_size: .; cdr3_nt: TGTGCCTGCGATGGGAACTCCTACGAGCAGTACTTC; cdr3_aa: CACDGNSYEQYF
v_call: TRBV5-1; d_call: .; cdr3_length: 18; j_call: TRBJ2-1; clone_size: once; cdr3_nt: TGCGCCAGCAGCTTGAGAGAAAATACCGGGACACAGAGGGATGAGCAGTTCTTC; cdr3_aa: CASSLRENTGTQRDEQFF
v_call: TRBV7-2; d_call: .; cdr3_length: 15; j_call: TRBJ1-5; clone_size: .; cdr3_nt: TGTGCCAGCAGCTCCCCCCCTCGTCGGGATCAGCCCCAGCATTTT; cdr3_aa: CASSSPPRRDQPQHF
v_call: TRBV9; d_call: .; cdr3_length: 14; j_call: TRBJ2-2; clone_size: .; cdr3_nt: TGTGCCAGCAGCGTAGAGGGGAACACCGGGGAGCTGTTTTTT; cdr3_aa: CASSVEGNTGELFF
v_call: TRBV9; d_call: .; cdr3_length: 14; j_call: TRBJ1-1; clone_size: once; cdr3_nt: TGTGCCAGCAGCCCCGGGGGCAGCGGCACTGAAGCTTTCTTT; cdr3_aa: CASSPGGSGTEAFF
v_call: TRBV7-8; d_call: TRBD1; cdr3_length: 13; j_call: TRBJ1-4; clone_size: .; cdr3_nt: TGTGCCAGCAACTCCGGGACAGGGGACTTACTGTTTTTT; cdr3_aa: CASNSGTGDLLFF
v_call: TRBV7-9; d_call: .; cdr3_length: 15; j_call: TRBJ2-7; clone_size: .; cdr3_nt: TGTGCCAGCCGACGGGACGGGGGCGACTTTGACGAGCAGTACTTC; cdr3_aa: CASRRDGGDFDEQYF
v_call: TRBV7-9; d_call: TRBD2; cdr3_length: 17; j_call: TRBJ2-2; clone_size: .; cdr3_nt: TGTGCCAGCAGCCTCCCTTGGGGGGGGATGTCCACCGGGGAGCTGTTTTTT; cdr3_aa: CASSLPWGGMSTGELFF
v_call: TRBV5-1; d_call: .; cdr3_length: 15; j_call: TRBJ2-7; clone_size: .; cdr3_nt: TGCGCCAGCAGCTTCGGGACGGACACCCGCTACGAGCAGTACTTC; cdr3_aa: CASSFGTDTRYEQYF
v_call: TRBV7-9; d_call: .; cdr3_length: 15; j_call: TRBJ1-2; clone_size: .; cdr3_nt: TGTGCCAGCAGCTTAAAGGGGGAGACCTATTATGGCTACACCTTC; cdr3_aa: CASSLKGETYYGYTF
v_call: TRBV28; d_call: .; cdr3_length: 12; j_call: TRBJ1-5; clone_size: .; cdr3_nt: TGTGCCAGCAACCAACCTGGGGAACACCAGCATTTT; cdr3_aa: CASNQPGEHQHF
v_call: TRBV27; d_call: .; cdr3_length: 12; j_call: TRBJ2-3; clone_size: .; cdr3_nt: TGTGCCAGCAGTTTAAGTGGTGATACGCAGTATTTT; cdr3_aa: CASSLSGDTQYF
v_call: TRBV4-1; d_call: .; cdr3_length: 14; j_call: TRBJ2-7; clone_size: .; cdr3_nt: TGCGCCAGCAGCCAAGAGTCAGATACCTACGAGCAGTACTTC; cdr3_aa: CASSQESDTYEQYF
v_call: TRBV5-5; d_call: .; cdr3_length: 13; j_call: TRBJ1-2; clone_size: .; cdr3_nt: TGTGCCAGCAGCTTGTGGACGGGGGATGGCTACACCTTC; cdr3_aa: CASSLWTGDGYTF
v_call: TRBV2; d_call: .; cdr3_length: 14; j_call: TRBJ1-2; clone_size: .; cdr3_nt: TGTGCCAGCAGTGAAGCGCCTACAGCATATGGCTACACCTTC; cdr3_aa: CASSEAPTAYGYTF
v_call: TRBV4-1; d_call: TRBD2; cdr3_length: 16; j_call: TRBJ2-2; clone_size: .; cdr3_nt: TGCGCCAGCAAGGGGCCAGCGGGGCCAAACACCGGGGAGCTGTTTTTT; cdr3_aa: CASKGPAGPNTGELFF
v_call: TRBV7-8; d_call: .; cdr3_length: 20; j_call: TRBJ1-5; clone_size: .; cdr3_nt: TGTGCCAGCAGCTTATTGGGGCGGGACACCAAATCATATAGCAATCAGCCCCAGCATTTT; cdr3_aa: CASSLLGRDTKSYSNQPQHF